This is a list of T cell receptor beta chains from one sample in a study of Graves' ophthalmopathy and Graves' hyperthyroidism. Using its own MiXCR run on the multiplex PCR reads, TCRdb lists one record per CDR3 protein. The data hold roughly 1.1 million distinct CDR3 sequences, with about 38% observed a single time. The sequencing input was peripheral blood or thyroid tissue (not recorded which). The receptors stem from an adult man with Graves' hyperthyroidism. The CDR3 runs from the conserved cysteine through the conserved F or W.

>TRBV20-1|TRBJ2-7
CSARGPGPISYEQYF
>TRBV3-1|TRBJ2-7
CASSQQWGGEQYF
>TRBV15|TRBJ2-5
CATSRAGGTQETQYF
>TRBV7-2|TRBJ2-7
CASSPSGVNYEQYF
>TRBV10-3|TRBJ1-1
CASSYSYPGNTEAFF
>TRBV4-3|TRBJ1-4
CASSQDPGLEKLFF
>TRBV20-1|TRBJ1-1
CSAISDRGDTEAFF
>TRBV29-1|TRBJ1-5
CSVEEGGSQHF
>TRBV29-1|TRBJ2-5
CSVDRGAEETQYF
>TRBV19|TRBJ1-1
CASSGANTEAFF
>TRBV7-8|TRBJ1-6
CASRLPGGQYNSPLHF
>TRBV7-6|TRBJ1-1
CASSYVGDNTEAFF
>TRBV20-1|TRBJ1-5
CSGRPGAANQPQHF
>TRBV10-3|TRBJ2-5
CAISDSRGAWETQYF
>TRBV20-1|TRBJ1-2
CSAPRDRGLNYGYTF
>TRBV2|TRBJ2-5
CASRRGLGTQETQYF
>TRBV10-2|TRBJ2-7
CASSAGLAAATYEQYF
>TRBV6-5|TRBJ2-2
CVSSYDAKAGGELFF
>TRBV7-2|TRBJ2-7
CASSQDRRLFAYEQYF
>TRBV9|TRBJ1-1
CASSARVGPTEAFF
>TRBV29-1|TRBJ2-7
CSVREYEQYF
>TRBV29-1|TRBJ1-1
CSGRGGGMNTEAFF
>TRBV13|TRBJ1-1
CASSPGQGVTEAFF
>TRBV9|TRBJ2-5
CASSVGGGRSKEYQETQYF
>TRBV5-4|TRBJ1-4
CASSRLDDEKLFF
>TRBV6-5|TRBJ1-2
CASSWDERINYGYTF
>TRBV20-1|TRBJ1-2
CSARENYDGYTF
>TRBV7-2|TRBJ2-5
CASSHRQGSETQYF
>TRBV6-1|TRBJ1-5
CASARTGDSNQPQHF
>TRBV7-9|TRBJ1-1
CASSLLGTGRLNTEAFF
>TRBV5-1|TRBJ2-2
CASSETGGYTGELFF
>TRBV9|TRBJ1-2
CASSQGAADGYTF
>TRBV10-2|TRBJ1-1
CASSAYQGGNTEAFF
>TRBV5-1|TRBJ1-1
CASSSHRGMGTEAFF
>TRBV10-3|TRBJ2-5
CAISGPGTGTVQETQYF
>TRBV10-3|TRBJ2-7
CAISERQHYEQYF
>TRBV24-1|TRBJ1-6
CASSNLGTGGGNSPLHF